These 2 T cell receptor beta chains were sequenced from one sample in a study of OX40 agonist ivuxolimab in advanced cancers. Measured with immunoSEQ multiplex PCR; TCRdb has only the in-frame clones, and not every one. The repertoire consists of some 41,000 clones, with roughly 86% occurring once and the leading ten covering roughly 3.4%. Source: CD4+ or CD8+ T cells sorted from blood, taken in a trial of the OX40 agonist ivuxolimab. Every receptor here comes from an adult with an advanced solid tumor such as melanoma, head and neck, liver or kidney cancer.

CDR3 protein: CASSQGQEGYSNQPQHF. As DNA, the CDR3 is TGTGCCAGCAGTCAGGGACAGGAGGGTTATAGCAATCAGCCCCAGCATTTT. V usage is TRBV5-8 and J usage is TRBJ1-5, with 8 bases aligning to TRBD1. Trimming took 5 bases from V and 0 from J; bases not matched to a gene: 10. Germline loops: CDR1 SGHTS, CDR2 YDEGEE. The CDR3 sequence is 17 residues long.

The chain carries TRBV28 and TRBJ1-2; 7 positions match TRBD1. The CDR3 runs to 14 residues. CDR1 is MDHEN, CDR2 SYDVKM, per germline. The V and J ends lost 6 bases and 6 bases, in that order; junction bases with no gene match: 10. The CDR3 reads CASRGTGVGDGYTF. The CDR3 DNA is TGTGCCAGCAGGGGAACAGGGGTCGGAGATGGCTACACCTTC.